This is a list of T cell receptor beta chains from one sample in a study of shared clonotypes between healthy human individuals. The repertoire was sequenced with immunoSEQ multiplex PCR; TCRdb's copy has only in-frame clones and lacks some. The data hold roughly 2.5 million clones, with around 90% observed a single time. The sample was naive CD4+ T cells sorted from blood. All receptors come from a man aged 18-30 years in good health. Both conserved end residues are part of each CDR3. Fields, in order: D gene, clone size, J gene, V gene, CDR3 DNA, CDR3 protein. The D gene is left open where the match is weak. For some rows the clone size is stated as once, few or many, or as a class when expanded; others skip it.

NA,NA,TRBJ2-1,TRBV7-2,TGTGCCAGCAGCTTTTGGGGGGGCGGAGTTAATGAGCAGTTCTTC,CASSFWGGGVNEQFF
NA,NA,TRBJ2-2,TRBV27,TGTGCCAGCAGTTGGATAGGGCTCACCGGGGAGCTGTTTTTT,CASSWIGLTGELFF
NA,NA,TRBJ1-2,TRBV10-3,TGTGCCATCAGCATTCGGGAGGGATCCTATGGCTACACCTTC,CAISIREGSYGYTF
TRBD2,NA,TRBJ2-5,TRBV5-1,TGCGCCAGCAGCGGGGGACTAGCGGGTTTAGAGACCCAGTACTTC,CASSGGLAGLETQYF
NA,NA,TRBJ1-2,TRBV7-8,TGTGCCAGCAGCCCCCTCCCGGACATGCATGGCTACACCTTC,CASSPLPDMHGYTF
TRBD1,NA,TRBJ1-1,TRBV2,TGTGCCAGCAAGGGGACAGAATTAAACACTGAAGCTTTCTTT,CASKGTELNTEAFF
NA,NA,TRBJ2-7,TRBV6-5,TGTGCCAGCAGCTTTACCGGGACCGGAGACTACGAGCAGTACTTC,CASSFTGTGDYEQYF
NA,NA,TRBJ2-7,TRBV7-9,TGTGCCAGCAGCTTAGACGGGACGGGCTTGGAGGTGCAGTACTTC,CASSLDGTGLEVQYF
TRBD2,NA,TRBJ2-3,TRBV19,TGTGCCAGTAGTTTTATAGCGGGAGGGAGCACAGATACGCAGTATTTT,CASSFIAGGSTDTQYF
TRBD2,NA,TRBJ2-7,TRBV7-2,TGTGCCAGCAGCTTTGATGCGGGAGGCTTCGACGAGCAGTACTTC,CASSFDAGGFDEQYF
NA,NA,TRBJ1-5,TRBV6-5,TGTGCCAGCAGCCGGGTTGGTCAGCCCCAGCATTTT,CASSRVGQPQHF
NA,once,TRBJ2-7,TRBV5-4,TGTGCCAGCAGCTTGTCCGGGACACGTGTATTAGAGCAGTACTTC,CASSLSGTRVLEQYF
NA,NA,TRBJ2-1,TRBV6-4,TGTGCCAGCAGTGAAACGGGACAAAATGAGCAGTTCTTC,CASSETGQNEQFF
NA,few,TRBJ1-6,TRBV30,TGTGCCTGGAGTGGCCCAAGAAGGATTCCTTCACCCCTCCACTTT,CAWSGPRRIPSPLHF
NA,NA,TRBJ2-1,TRBV28,TGTGCCAGCAGTTTGGACCCCTCTCGGGCATACAATGAGCAGTTCTTC,CASSLDPSRAYNEQFF
NA,NA,TRBJ2-5,TRBV5-1,TGCGCCAGCAGCCGGGCCAGGGCGGAGGAGACCCAGTACTTC,CASSRARAEETQYF
NA,NA,TRBJ2-1,TRBV29-1,TGCAGCGTTGAAGAGGGTAGCTCCTACAATGAGCAGTTCTTC,CSVEEGSSYNEQFF
NA,NA,TRBJ1-4,TRBV6-6,TGTGCCAGCAGGCCCCACGGGAGGGCCGGTAATGAAAAACTGTTTTTT,CASRPHGRAGNEKLFF
NA,NA,TRBJ1-2,TRBV11-2,TGTGCCAGCAGCCGAACAGGGCCCTATGGCTACACCTTC,CASSRTGPYGYTF
TRBD1,NA,TRBJ2-3,TRBV9,TGTGCCAGCAGCCCAGCTGTGACAGGGGGCTGGGATACGCAGTATTTT,CASSPAVTGGWDTQYF
NA,NA,TRBJ2-6,TRBV6-5,TGTGCCAGCAGTTACCAGATCTCTGGGGCCAACGTCCTGACTTTC,CASSYQISGANVLTF
NA,NA,TRBJ1-1,TRBV30,TGTGCCTGGAGCTTGGACGTGAACACTGAAGCTTTCTTT,CAWSLDVNTEAFF
NA,NA,TRBJ2-1,TRBV20-1,TGCAGTGCGGCTAGCCTCAATGAGCAGTTCTTC,CSAASLNEQFF
TRBD2,NA,TRBJ2-1,TRBV30,TGTGCCTGGAGTGTACGCCGGACTAGCGGGAGGTACGATGAGCAGTTCTTC,CAWSVRRTSGRYDEQFF
NA,NA,TRBJ1-6,TRBV28,TGTGCCAGCAGCCCTTCACGGGACACCTATAATTCACCCCTCCACTTT,CASSPSRDTYNSPLHF
NA,NA,TRBJ2-3,TRBV2,TGTGCCAGCAGGGACGGGATGGGCACAGATACGCAGTATTTT,CASRDGMGTDTQYF
NA,once,TRBJ1-1,TRBV19,TGTGCCAGTAGTATAGGGTTGTGGACTGAAGCTTTCTTT,CASSIGLWTEAFF
NA,NA,TRBJ2-7,TRBV30,TGTGCCCTAACTGGGGGAAGAGGCGAGCAGTACTTC,CALTGGRGEQYF
NA,once,TRBJ1-3,TRBV19,TGTGCCAGTAGTCCGGGCCGATCTGGAAACACCATATATTTT,CASSPGRSGNTIYF
NA,NA,TRBJ2-2,TRBV29-1,TGCAGCGCTACACTTACCGGGGAGCTGTTTTTT,CSATLTGELFF
NA,once,TRBJ1-4,TRBV30,TGTGCCTGGAGTGCCAGCCGGACATCCGGTGGGTTTGGGGAAAAACTGTTTTTT,CAWSASRTSGGFGEKLFF
NA,once,TRBJ1-1,TRBV5-1,TGCGCCAGCAGGTCACAGGGAAACACTGAAGCTTTCTTT,CASRSQGNTEAFF
TRBD2,NA,TRBJ2-1,TRBV5-1,TGCGCCAGCAGCTTGGATTCTAGCGGCACCAACAATGAGCAGTTCTTC,CASSLDSSGTNNEQFF
NA,NA,TRBJ2-5,TRBV28,TGTGCCAGCAGAGACTTTGGAAAAGAGACCCAGTACTTC,CASRDFGKETQYF
NA,few,TRBJ2-7,TRBV2,TGTGCCAGCACCGACCGGGACATTGGAGGCTACGAGCAGTACTTC,CASTDRDIGGYEQYF
TRBD2,NA,TRBJ2-3,TRBV10-1,TGCGCCAGCAGTCCTAGCGGGAGGGGCGCTAGCACAGATACGCAGTATTTT,CASSPSGRGASTDTQYF
NA,NA,TRBJ2-7,TRBV11-3,TGTGCCAGCAGCTTAGAGAGGGATTACGAGCAGTACTTC,CASSLERDYEQYF
NA,NA,TRBJ2-7,TRBV14,TGTGCCAGCAGCCGCCTAGAGATCCAGCAGCAGTACTTC,CASSRLEIQQQYF
TRBD1,NA,TRBJ2-1,TRBV5-8,TGTGCCAGCAGCTCGGACAGGGACAATGAGCAGTTCTTC,CASSSDRDNEQFF
NA,NA,TRBJ2-7,TRBV5-4,TGTGCCAGCAGCGGTAGCTCCTACGAGCAGTACTTC,CASSGSSYEQYF
NA,few,TRBJ1-6,TRBV10-3,TGTGCCATCAGTGAGTCCGACCGAAATAATTCACCCCTCCACTTT,CAISESDRNNSPLHF
TRBD1,NA,TRBJ1-5,TRBV6-6,TGTGCCAGCAGTGGGGGGACAGGCTTTAATCAGCCCCAGCATTTT,CASSGGTGFNQPQHF
NA,NA,TRBJ2-3,TRBV6-1,TGTGCCACCGACGGAGGGCTGGGCACAGATACGCAGTATTTT,CATDGGLGTDTQYF
NA,NA,TRBJ2-3,TRBV5-1,TGCGCCAGCAGCTTGACCCCTTACACAGATACGCAGTATTTT,CASSLTPYTDTQYF
TRBD1,once,TRBJ1-5,TRBV4-1,TGCGCCAGCAGCCAAGATCGACAGGGGGCTTGGGGCAATCAGCCCCAGCATTTT,CASSQDRQGAWGNQPQHF
TRBD1,NA,TRBJ2-3,TRBV5-4,TGTGCCAGCAGCTTGAGGGACAGGGTGGATACGCAGTATTTT,CASSLRDRVDTQYF
TRBD2,NA,TRBJ2-7,TRBV19,TGTGCCAGTAGTATTAGCGGGAGGGCGGCCGGCGAGCAGTACTTC,CASSISGRAAGEQYF
NA,NA,TRBJ2-1,TRBV18,TGTGCCAGCTCACCACTTGGGAACAATGAGCAGTTCTTC,CASSPLGNNEQFF
NA,NA,TRBJ2-7,TRBV6-6,TGTGCCAGCAGTTACTCGGTTCCCTACGAGCAGTACTTC,CASSYSVPYEQYF
NA,NA,TRBJ2-5,TRBV11-2,TGTGCCAGCAGCTTAGTAGGCGACGTCCAAGAGACCCAGTACTTC,CASSLVGDVQETQYF
NA,once,TRBJ1-2,TRBV27,TGTGCCAGCAGCCAGGGACTTTCCCCGGGAGGCTACACCTTC,CASSQGLSPGGYTF
NA,NA,TRBJ2-3,TRBV5-1,TGCGCCAGCAGCTTGGGGCGAACCAACACAGATACGCAGTATTTT,CASSLGRTNTDTQYF